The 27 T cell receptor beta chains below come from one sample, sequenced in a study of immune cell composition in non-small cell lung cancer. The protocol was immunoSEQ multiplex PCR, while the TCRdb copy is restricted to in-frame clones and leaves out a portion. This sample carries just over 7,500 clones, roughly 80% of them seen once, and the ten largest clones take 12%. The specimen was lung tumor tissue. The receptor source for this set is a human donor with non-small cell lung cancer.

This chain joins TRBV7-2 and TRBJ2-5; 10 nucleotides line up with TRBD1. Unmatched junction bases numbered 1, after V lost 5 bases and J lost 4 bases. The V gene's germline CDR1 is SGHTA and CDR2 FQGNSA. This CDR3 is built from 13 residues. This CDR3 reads CASSRDRGETQYF. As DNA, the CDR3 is TGTGCCAGCAGCCGGGACAGGGGAGAGACCCAGTACTTC.

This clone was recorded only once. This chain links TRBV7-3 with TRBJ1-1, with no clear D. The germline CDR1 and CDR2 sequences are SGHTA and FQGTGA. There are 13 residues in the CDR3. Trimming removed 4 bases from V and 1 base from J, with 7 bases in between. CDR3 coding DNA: TGTGCCAGCAGCTCCGATCCGAACACTGAAGCTTTCTTT. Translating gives CASSSDPNTEAFF.

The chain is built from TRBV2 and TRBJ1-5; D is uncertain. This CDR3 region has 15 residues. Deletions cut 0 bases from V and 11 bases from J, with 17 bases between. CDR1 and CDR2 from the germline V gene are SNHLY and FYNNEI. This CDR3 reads CASSEAQALREAQHF. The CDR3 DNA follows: TGTGCCAGCAGTGAAGCGCAGGCCCTGCGTGAAGCCCAGCATTTT.

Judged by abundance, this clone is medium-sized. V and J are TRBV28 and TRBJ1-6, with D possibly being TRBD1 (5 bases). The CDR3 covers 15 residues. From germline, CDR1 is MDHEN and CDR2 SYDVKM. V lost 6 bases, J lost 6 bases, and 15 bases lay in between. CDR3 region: CASSTYEGVNSPLHF. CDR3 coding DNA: TGTGCCAGCAGCACTTACGAAGGGGTTAATTCACCCCTCCACTTT.

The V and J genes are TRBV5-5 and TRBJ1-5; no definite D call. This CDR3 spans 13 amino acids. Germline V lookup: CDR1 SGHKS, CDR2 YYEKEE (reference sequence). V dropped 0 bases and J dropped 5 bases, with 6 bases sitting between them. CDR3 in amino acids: CASSLGGDQPQHF. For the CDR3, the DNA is TGTGCCAGCAGCTTGGGGGGAGATCAGCCCCAGCATTTT.

The CDR3 DNA reads as TGTGCCATCAGTGGGGGGCGGGACAATCAGCCCCAGCATTTT. This codes for CAISGGRDNQPQHF. The chain links TRBV10-3 to TRBJ1-5; D is perhaps TRBD1 (6 bases). There are 14 residues in the CDR3. Germline lookup yields CDR1 ENHRY and CDR2 SYGVKD. V was trimmed by 4 bases and J by 3 bases, leaving 10 bases between them.

The DNA of the CDR3 is TGTGCCAGCAGTGAAGGGGGGCATTACGAGCAGTACTTC. This sequence encodes CASSEGGHYEQYF. The chain carries TRBV6-1 and TRBJ2-7; D is possibly TRBD1 (6 bases). This CDR3 comprises 13 residues. Germline lookup yields CDR1 MNHNS and CDR2 SASEGT. V was cut by 1 base and J by 4 bases, with 8 bases left in between.

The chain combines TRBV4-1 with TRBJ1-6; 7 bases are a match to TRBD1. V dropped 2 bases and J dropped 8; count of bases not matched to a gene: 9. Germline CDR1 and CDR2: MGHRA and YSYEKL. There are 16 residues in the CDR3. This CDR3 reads CASSQFRQGGDSPLHF. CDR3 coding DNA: TGCGCCAGCAGCCAATTTCGACAGGGAGGGGATTCACCCCTCCACTTT.

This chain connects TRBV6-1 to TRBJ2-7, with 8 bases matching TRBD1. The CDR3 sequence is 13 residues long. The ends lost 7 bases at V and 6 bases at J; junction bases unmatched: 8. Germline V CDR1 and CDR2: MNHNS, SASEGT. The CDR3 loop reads CASKPGGFSEQYF. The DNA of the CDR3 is TGTGCCAGCAAACCAGGGGGCTTCTCCGAGCAGTACTTC.

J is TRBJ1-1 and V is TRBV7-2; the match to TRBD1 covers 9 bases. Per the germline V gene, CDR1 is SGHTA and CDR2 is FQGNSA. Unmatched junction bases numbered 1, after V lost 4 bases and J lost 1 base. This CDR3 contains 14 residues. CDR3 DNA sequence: TGTGCCAGCAGCTGGGGACAGGGGAACACTGAAGCTTTCTTT. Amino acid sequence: CASSWGQGNTEAFF. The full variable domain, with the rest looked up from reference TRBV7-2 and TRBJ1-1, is GAGVSQSPSNKVTEKGKDVELRCDPISGHTALYWYRQSLGQGLEFLIYFQGNSAPDKSGLPSDRFSAERTGGSVSTLTIQRTQQEDSAVYLCASSWGQGNTEAFFGQGTRLTVV.

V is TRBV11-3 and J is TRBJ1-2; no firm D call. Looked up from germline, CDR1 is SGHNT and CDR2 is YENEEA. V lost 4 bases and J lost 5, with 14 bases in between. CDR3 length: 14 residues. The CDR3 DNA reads TGTGCCAGCAGCTCCCAAGGGAATAGTTATGGCTACACCTTC. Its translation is CASSSQGNSYGYTF. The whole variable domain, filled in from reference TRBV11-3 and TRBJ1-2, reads EAGVVQSPRYKIIEKKQPVAFWCNPISGHNTLYWYLQNLGQGPELLIRYENEEAVDDSQLPKDRFSAERLKGVDSTLKIQPAELGDSAVYLCASSSQGNSYGYTFGSGTRLTVV.

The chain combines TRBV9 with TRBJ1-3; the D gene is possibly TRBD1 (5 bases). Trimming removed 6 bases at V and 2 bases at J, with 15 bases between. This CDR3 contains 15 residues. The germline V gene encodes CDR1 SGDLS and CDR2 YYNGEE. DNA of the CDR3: TGTGCCAGCAACCAAGACAGTCTTCCTGGAAACACCATATATTTT. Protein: CASNQDSLPGNTIYF.

The CDR3 DNA reads as TGTGCCAGCAGCTTGAAACAGGGGGCTGTGGAGACCCAGTACTTC. Its protein is CASSLKQGAVETQYF. J is TRBJ2-5 and V is TRBV5-4; 9 nucleotides line up with TRBD1. The trim removed 1 base at V and 5 bases at J, leaving 6 bases unmatched. This CDR3 has 15 amino acids. Per the germline V gene, CDR1 is SGHNT and CDR2 is YYREEE (reference sequence).

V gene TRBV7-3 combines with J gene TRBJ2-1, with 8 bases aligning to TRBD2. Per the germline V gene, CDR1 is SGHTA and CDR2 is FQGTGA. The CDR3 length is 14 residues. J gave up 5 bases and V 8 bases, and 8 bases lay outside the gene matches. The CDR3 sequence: CASASGGGNNEQFF. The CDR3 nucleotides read TGTGCCAGCGCGTCGGGGGGGGGTAACAATGAGCAGTTCTTC. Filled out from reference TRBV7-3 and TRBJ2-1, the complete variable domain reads GAGVSQTPSNKVTEKGKYVELRCDPISGHTALYWYRQSLGQGPEFLIYFQGTGAADDSGLPNDRFFAVRPEGSVSTLKIQRTERGDSAVYLCASASGGGNNEQFFGPGTRLTVL.

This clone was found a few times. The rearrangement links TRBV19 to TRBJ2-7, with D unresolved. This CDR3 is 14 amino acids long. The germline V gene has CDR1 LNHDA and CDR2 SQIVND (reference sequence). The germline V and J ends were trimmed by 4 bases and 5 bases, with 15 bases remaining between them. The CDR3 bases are TGTGCCAGTAGTAGTTCTGGACCAGACGACGAGCAGTACTTC. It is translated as CASSSSGPDDEQYF.

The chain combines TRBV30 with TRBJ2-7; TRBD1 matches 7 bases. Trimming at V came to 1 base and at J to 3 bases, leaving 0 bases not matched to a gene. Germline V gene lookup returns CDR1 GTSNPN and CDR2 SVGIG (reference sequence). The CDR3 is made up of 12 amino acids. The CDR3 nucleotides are TGTGCCTGGAGTGGACAGGGCTACGAGCAGTACTTC. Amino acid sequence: CAWSGQGYEQYF.

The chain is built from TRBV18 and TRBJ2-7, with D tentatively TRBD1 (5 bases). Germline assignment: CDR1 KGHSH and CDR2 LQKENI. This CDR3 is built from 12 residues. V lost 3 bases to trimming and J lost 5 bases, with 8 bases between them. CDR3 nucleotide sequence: TGTGCCAGCTCACCCCGCAGGGACGAGCAGTACTTC. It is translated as CASSPRRDEQYF.

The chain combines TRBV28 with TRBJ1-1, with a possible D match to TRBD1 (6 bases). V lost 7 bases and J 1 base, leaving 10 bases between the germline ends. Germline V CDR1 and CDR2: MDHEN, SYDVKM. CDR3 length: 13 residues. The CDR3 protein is CASIPTGNTEAFF. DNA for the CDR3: TGTGCCAGCATACCGACAGGGAACACTGAAGCTTTCTTT.

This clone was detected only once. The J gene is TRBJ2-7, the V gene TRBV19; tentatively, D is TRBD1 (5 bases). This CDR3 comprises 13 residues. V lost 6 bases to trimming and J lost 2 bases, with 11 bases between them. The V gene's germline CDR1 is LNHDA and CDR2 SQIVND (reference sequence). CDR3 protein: CASSIRVTYEQYF. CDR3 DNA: TGTGCCAGTAGCATCAGGGTAACCTACGAGCAGTACTTC.

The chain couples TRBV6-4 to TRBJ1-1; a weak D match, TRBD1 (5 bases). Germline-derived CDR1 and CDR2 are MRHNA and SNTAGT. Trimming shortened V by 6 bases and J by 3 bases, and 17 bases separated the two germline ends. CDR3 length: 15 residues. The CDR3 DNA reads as TGTGCCAGCAGCCCGCAGGAGGCAGGGCACACTGAAGCTTTCTTT. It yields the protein CASSPQEAGHTEAFF.

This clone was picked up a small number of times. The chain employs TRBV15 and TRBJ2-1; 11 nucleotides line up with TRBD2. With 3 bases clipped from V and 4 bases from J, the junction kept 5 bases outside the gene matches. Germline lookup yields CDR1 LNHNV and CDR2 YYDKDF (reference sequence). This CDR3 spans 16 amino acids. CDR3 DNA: TGTGCCACCAGCAGGAACCTAGCGGGGGGATACAATGAGCAGTTCTTC. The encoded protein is CATSRNLAGGYNEQFF.

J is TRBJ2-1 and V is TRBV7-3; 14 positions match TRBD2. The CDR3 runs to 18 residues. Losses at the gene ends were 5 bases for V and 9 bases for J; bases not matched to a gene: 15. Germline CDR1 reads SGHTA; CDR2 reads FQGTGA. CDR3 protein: CASSQTGTSGGSFGEQFF. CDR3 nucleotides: TGTGCCAGCAGCCAAACGGGGACTAGCGGGGGCTCGTTTGGTGAGCAGTTCTTC.

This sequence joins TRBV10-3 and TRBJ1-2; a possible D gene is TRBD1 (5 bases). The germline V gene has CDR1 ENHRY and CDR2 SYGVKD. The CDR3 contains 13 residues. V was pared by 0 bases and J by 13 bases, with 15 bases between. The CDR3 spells CAISESLQAILTF. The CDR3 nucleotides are TGTGCCATCAGTGAGTCCCTACAGGCTATTCTCACCTTC.

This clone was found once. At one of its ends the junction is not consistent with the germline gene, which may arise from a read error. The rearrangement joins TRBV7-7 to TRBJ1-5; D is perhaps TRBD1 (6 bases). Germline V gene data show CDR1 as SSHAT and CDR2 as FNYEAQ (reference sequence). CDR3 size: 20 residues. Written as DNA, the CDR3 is TGTGCTAGCAGCTTAGTCATCGGGGGCCCAGGGAGCGTGAGCAATCAGCCCCAGCATTTT. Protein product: CASSLVIGGPGSVSNQPQHF. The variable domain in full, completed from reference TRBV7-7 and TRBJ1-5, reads GAGVSQSPRYKVTKRGQDVTLRCDPISSHATLYWYQQALGQGPEFLTYFNYEAQPDKSGLPSDRFSAERPEGSISTLTIQRTEQRDSAMYRCASSLVIGGPGSVSNQPQHFGDGTRLSIL.

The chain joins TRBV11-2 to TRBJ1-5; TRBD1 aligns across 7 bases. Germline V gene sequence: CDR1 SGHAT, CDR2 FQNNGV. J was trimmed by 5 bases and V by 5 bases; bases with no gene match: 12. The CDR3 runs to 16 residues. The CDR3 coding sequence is TGTGCCAGCAGCCTACGCGGACAGGTCGGGGATCAGCCCCAGCATTTT. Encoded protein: CASSLRGQVGDQPQHF.

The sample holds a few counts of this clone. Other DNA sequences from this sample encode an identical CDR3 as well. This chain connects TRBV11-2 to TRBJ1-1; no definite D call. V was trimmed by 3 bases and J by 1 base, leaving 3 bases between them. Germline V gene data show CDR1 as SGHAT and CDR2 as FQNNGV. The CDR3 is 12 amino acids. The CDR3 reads CASSFENTEAFF. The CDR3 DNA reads TGTGCCAGCAGCTTCGAGAACACTGAAGCTTTCTTT.

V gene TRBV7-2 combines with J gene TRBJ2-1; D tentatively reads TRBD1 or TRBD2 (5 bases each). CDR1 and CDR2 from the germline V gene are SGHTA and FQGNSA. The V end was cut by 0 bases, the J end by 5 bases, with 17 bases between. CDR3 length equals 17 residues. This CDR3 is CASSLAPLGAADNEQFF. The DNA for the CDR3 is TGTGCCAGCAGCTTAGCGCCCCTCGGGGCAGCGGACAATGAGCAGTTCTTC.